The 23 T cell receptor beta chains below come from one sample, sequenced in a study of T-cell reconstitution after alpha-beta-depleted transplantation in children. Construction of the TCRbeta library involved unique molecular identifiers. TCRdb passed the PCR reads through MiXCR, listing each CDR3 protein once. This table holds under 450,000 distinct CDR3 sequences, about 14% found once. Here the sequenced sample was PBMCs, taken from the stem cell graft. The receptors come from a human donor who donated a stem cell graft to a child with Fanconi anemia.

CDR3 amino acids: CASNPGDRAETQYF. The CDR3 nucleotides are TGTGCCAGCAATCCAGGGGACAGGGCGGAGACCCAGTACTTC. The chain carries TRBV6-5 and TRBJ2-5; 9 nucleotides match TRBD1. This CDR3 is built from 14 residues. Trimming removed 7 bases from V and 5 bases from J; junction bases left unmatched: 8. CDR1 is MNHEY, CDR2 SVGAGI, per germline.

V gene TRBV20-1 combines with J gene TRBJ1-3; D gene uncertain. CDR3 length equals 14 residues. V shed 7 bases and J shed 0 bases, with 13 bases lying between them. The germline gives CDR1 DFQATT, CDR2 SNEGSKA (reference sequence). The CDR3 spells CSGINSISGNTIYF. The CDR3 region has the DNA TGCAGTGGGATCAATTCCATCTCTGGAAACACCATATATTTT.

This clonotype was picked up a small number of times. The chain joins TRBV5-1 to TRBJ1-2, with D tentatively TRBD1 (5 bases). There are 18 residues in the CDR3. In germline, CDR1 is SGHRS, CDR2 YFSETQ. V was cut by 6 bases and J by 1 base, with 25 bases left in between. Here the CDR3 reads CASTSGGVVPSINYGYTF. The CDR3, as DNA: TGCGCCAGCACCTCGGGGGGGGTAGTTCCGAGCATTAACTATGGCTACACCTTC. Using reference TRBV5-1 and TRBJ1-2 for the parts outside the CDR3, the full variable domain is KAGVTQTPRYLIKTRGQQVTLSCSPISGHRSVSWYQQTPGQGLQFLFEYFSETQRNKGNFPGRFSGRQFSNSRSEMNVSTLELGDSALYLCASTSGGVVPSINYGYTFGSGTRLTVV.

There are a few counts of this clonotype. The CDR3, as DNA: TGCAGTGCTTGGGGGAACCCGTTGACGATAGGGGACGGCAATCAGCCCCAGCATTTT. The encoded protein is CSAWGNPLTIGDGNQPQHF. The V gene is TRBV20-1, the J gene TRBJ1-5, with D tentatively TRBD1 (5 bases). The CDR3 contains 19 residues. Germline V CDR1 and CDR2: DFQATT, SNEGSKA (reference sequence). V lost 5 bases, J lost 2 bases, and 28 bases lay in between.

This clonotype was counted many times. This chain connects TRBV20-1 to TRBJ2-1; possibly TRBD1 for D (5 bases). This CDR3 is 12 amino acids long. V dropped 1 base and J dropped 9 bases, with 10 bases sitting between them. Per germline, CDR1 DFQATT and CDR2 SNEGSKA (reference sequence). CDR3 in DNA: TGCAGTGCTAGAGGGGGCCCCATTGAGCAGTTCTTC. Translating it yields CSARGGPIEQFF.

The rearrangement links TRBV30 to TRBJ2-7; 8 nucleotides align to TRBD1. Germline V gene data show CDR1 as GTSNPN and CDR2 as SVGIG (reference sequence). V trimming: 7 bases; J trimming: 3 bases; junction bases outside the gene matches: 5. The CDR3 length is 12 residues. The CDR3 DNA reads as TGTGCCTTCTCGGACAGGGACTACGAGCAGTACTTC. Protein product: CAFSDRDYEQYF.

This clonotype was observed a handful of times. The chain links TRBV3-1 to TRBJ1-2, with a possible D match to TRBD1 (5 bases). CDR1 and CDR2 from the germline V gene are LGHDT and YNNKEL (reference sequence). The V end lost 4 bases, the J end lost 11 bases, and 17 bases lay between the germline ends. The CDR3 has 13 residues. The CDR3 nucleotides are TGTGCCAGCAGCCCGCTAAATTCGGGGGAGTACACCTTC. Amino acid sequence: CASSPLNSGEYTF. Full variable domain (outside the CDR3, taken from reference TRBV3-1 and TRBJ1-2): DTAVSQTPKYLVTQMGNDKSIKCEQNLGHDTMYWYKQDSKKFLKIMFSYNNKELIINETVPNRFSPKSPDKAHLNLHINSLELGDSAVYFCASSPLNSGEYTFGSGTRLTVV.

J is TRBJ2-2 and V is TRBV12-3 or TRBV12-4, with 7 bases lining up with TRBD1. This CDR3 contains 17 residues. V lost 5 bases to trimming and J lost 3 bases; unmatched junction nucleotides: 12. The CDR3 is CASSPPRGKRHTGELFF. CDR3 coding DNA: TGTGCCAGCAGTCCTCCCAGGGGGAAAAGGCACACCGGGGAGCTGTTTTTT.

This clonotype was counted only a few times. The rearrangement uses TRBV12-3 or TRBV12-4 and TRBJ2-3; D is unclear. The CDR3 length is 12 residues. With 2 bases removed from V and 12 bases from J, the gap between germline ends came to 12 bases. DNA of the CDR3: TGTGCCAGCAGTTTAACCCGAAACGTACAGTATTTT. Its protein is CASSLTRNVQYF.

This clonotype was seen a handful of times. V usage is TRBV12-3 or TRBV12-4 and J usage is TRBJ2-3, with 13 positions matching TRBD2. The CDR3 is 16 residues long. V lost 8 bases to trimming and J lost 2 bases; unmatched junction nucleotides: 7. CDR3 sequence (DNA): TGTGCCAGCGGCCTACTAGCGGGGGGGCCCACAGATACGCAGTATTTT. Translating it yields CASGLLAGGPTDTQYF.

This clonotype occurred a few times. This chain connects TRBV7-6 to TRBJ1-1, with 7 positions matching TRBD1. The CDR3 contains 13 residues. Looked up from germline, CDR1 is SGHVS and CDR2 is FNYEAQ. V lost 5 bases and J lost 3; bases outside the gene matches: 3. CDR3 protein: CASSRGQYTEAFF. For the CDR3, the DNA is TGTGCCAGCAGCCGGGGACAGTACACTGAAGCTTTCTTT.

With respect to this clonotype: This clone may be a read error of a much larger clone one base away. The chain joins TRBV6-1 to TRBJ1-1, with D unclear. The CDR3 is made up of 15 amino acids. The germline CDR1 and CDR2 sequences are MNHNS and SASEGT. The CDR3 DNA sequence: TGTGTCAGCAGTAGGGCGACGGAGAGCGGGACTGAAGCTTTCTTT. It yields the protein CVSSRATESGTEAFF.

The rearrangement uses TRBV7-3 and TRBJ2-5; no reliable D call. The CDR3 consists of 15 residues. V shed 1 base and J shed 2 bases, with 11 bases lying between them. CDR1 is SGHTA, CDR2 FQGTGA, per germline. In nucleotides, the CDR3 is TGTGCCAGCAGCTTAATACCGGGTTCGCAAGAGACCCAGTACTTC. Translation gives CASSLIPGSQETQYF. Together with reference TRBV7-3 and TRBJ2-5, the CDR3 gives the full variable domain: GAGVSQTPSNKVTEKGKYVELRCDPISGHTALYWYRQSLGQGPEFLIYFQGTGAADDSGLPNDRFFAVRPEGSVSTLKIQRTERGDSAVYLCASSLIPGSQETQYFGPGTRLLVL.

This chain connects TRBV20-1 to TRBJ2-5; tentative D call: TRBD1 (5 bases). Between the trimmed V and J ends, which lost 1 base and 5 bases, there was a span of 8 bases. In germline, CDR1 is DFQATT, CDR2 SNEGSKA (reference sequence). This CDR3 region has 12 residues. CDR3 sequence (DNA): TGCAGTGCTAGAGGGGGCAGGGAGACCCAGTACTTC. It codes for CSARGGRETQYF.

This clonotype was picked up a small number of times. The rearrangement links TRBV7-8 to TRBJ2-1, with unresolved D. Germline CDR1 is SGHVS and CDR2 is FQNEAQ. The V and J ends lost 3 bases and 6 bases respectively, with 9 bases between them. This CDR3 is 13 amino acids long. The CDR3 DNA reads as TGTGCCAGCAGCTTCACGGAAGTCAATGAGCAGTTCTTC. It encodes CASSFTEVNEQFF.

The chain recombines TRBV7-8 with TRBJ2-2; 11 bases agree with TRBD2. There are 17 residues in the CDR3. CDR1 and CDR2 from the germline V gene are SGHVS and FQNEAQ. V was clipped by 5 bases and J by 1 base; unmatched bases: 6. The CDR3 bases are TGTGCCAGCAGCATATATCTAGCGGGGGGGAACACCGGGGAGCTGTTTTTT. As protein: CASSIYLAGGNTGELFF.

This clonotype has a handful of counts. The rearrangement links TRBV7-8 to TRBJ1-5, with D possibly matching TRBD1 (6 bases). V shed 5 bases and J shed 2 bases, with 16 bases lying between them. This CDR3 has 16 residues. Germline V gene data show CDR1 as SGHVS and CDR2 as FQNEAQ. CDR3 region: CASSPLGGIGNQPQHF. The DNA for the CDR3 is TGTGCCAGCAGCCCCTTAGGGGGTATCGGCAATCAGCCCCAGCATTTT.

The table lists this clonotype with a few counts. This sequence joins TRBV5-1 and TRBJ2-2; 13 nucleotides agree with TRBD2. This CDR3 region has 18 residues. CDR1 and CDR2 from the germline V gene are SGHRS and YFSETQ. V dropped 4 bases and J dropped 0; count of bases not matched to a gene: 6. The CDR3 loop is CASSHGLAGASNTGELFF. The CDR3 DNA follows: TGCGCCAGCAGCCACGGACTAGCGGGGGCTTCGAACACCGGGGAGCTGTTTTTT.

This clonotype was counted once. This rearrangement joins TRBV6-2 or TRBV6-3 to TRBJ1-5; maybe TRBD1 (5 bases). There are 13 residues in the CDR3. Trimming cost V 7 bases and J 7 bases, with 14 bases left between them. Germline V gives CDR1 MNHEY, CDR2 SVGEGT. The CDR3 spells CASTEGFGQPQHF. The CDR3 DNA reads TGTGCCAGCACCGAGGGGTTCGGCCAGCCCCAGCATTTT.

This clonotype was counted many times. The CDR3 loop reads CSAREWGAGELFF. The CDR3 DNA reads TGCAGTGCTAGAGAGTGGGGGGCCGGGGAGCTGTTTTTT. The V gene is TRBV20-1, the J gene TRBJ2-2; weak D call: TRBD2 (6 bases). Germline CDR1 DFQATT, CDR2 SNEGSKA (reference sequence). Trimming cost V 0 bases and J 6 bases, with 8 bases left between them. This CDR3 is built from 13 residues.

This clonotype was seen only a few times. The chain links TRBV27 to TRBJ2-5; D could derive from TRBD1 or TRBD2 (5 bases each). Germline V gene sequence: CDR1 MNHEY, CDR2 SMNVEV (reference sequence). This CDR3 region has 13 residues. V lost 10 bases, J lost 2 bases, and 14 bases lay in between. In nucleotides, the CDR3 is TGTGCCACCAGCCGGGGCAGTCAAGAGACCCAGTACTTC. Translating it yields CATSRGSQETQYF.

A few counts support this clonotype. This chain uses TRBV10-2 with TRBJ1-2; 10 bases fit TRBD1. The CDR3 is made up of 16 amino acids. V trimming: 5 bases; J trimming: 1 base; junction bases outside the gene matches: 7. CDR1 is WSHSY and CDR2 is SAAADI in the germline V gene. CDR3 residues: CASSRGQGLLNYGYTF. Here the CDR3 DNA reads TGCGCCAGCAGTAGGGGACAGGGGCTCCTTAACTATGGCTACACCTTC.

This clonotype was observed at least ten times. This rearrangement joins TRBV12-3 or TRBV12-4 to TRBJ1-1; 8 positions match TRBD1. J lost 5 bases, V lost 6 bases, and 8 bases had no gene match. This CDR3 has 14 residues. The CDR3 region has the DNA TGTGCCAGCAGGAAACAGGGGGAATCAACTGAAGCTTTCTTT. Translated, it gives CASRKQGESTEAFF.